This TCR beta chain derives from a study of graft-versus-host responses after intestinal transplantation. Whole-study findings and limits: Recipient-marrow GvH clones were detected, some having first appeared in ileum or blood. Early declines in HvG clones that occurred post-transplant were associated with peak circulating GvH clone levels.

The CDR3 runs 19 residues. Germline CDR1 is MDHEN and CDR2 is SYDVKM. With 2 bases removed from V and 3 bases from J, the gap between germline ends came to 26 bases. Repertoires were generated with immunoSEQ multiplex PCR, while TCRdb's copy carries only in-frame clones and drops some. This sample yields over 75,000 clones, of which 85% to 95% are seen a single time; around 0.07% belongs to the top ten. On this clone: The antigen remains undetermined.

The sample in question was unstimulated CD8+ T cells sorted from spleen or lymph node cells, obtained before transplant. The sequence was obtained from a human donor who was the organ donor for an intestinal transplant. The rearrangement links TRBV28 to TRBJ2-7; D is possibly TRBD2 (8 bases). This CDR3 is CASSLPLSGTVSLDYEQYF. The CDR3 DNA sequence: TGTGCCAGCAGTTTACCGCTTAGCGGGACAGTTTCCTTAGACTACGAGCAGTACTTC.